This T cell receptor (beta chain) was found in a study of radiotherapy plus CTLA-4 blockade in lung cancer (dated by TCRdb to 2016 to 2019). A note on the overall study: Objective responses occurred in 15% to 20% of enrolled patients, and under 40% achieved disease control. What the work shows at the level of the full study, not this receptor alone: After treatment with radiotherapy and ipilimumab, TCR clones that came from tumors expanded in the peripheral blood. Early dynamic changes in blood T cell clones, together with increased serum interferon-beta after radiation, were reported as the strongest predictors of response.

Preparation of the library involved the immunoSEQ multiplex PCR assay. TCRdb took over this immuneACCESS table, retaining in-frame rearrangements with V and J assigned. Such tables are incomplete; in checked studies, under half of the missing clones stem from an unresolved V gene, and the remainder is unexplained. Across this sample there are roughly 66,000 clones, with roughly four fifths seen only once. The ten largest clonotypes hold about 4.2% of the sample. Focal radiation therapy combined with CTLA-4 blockade (ipilimumab) was tested in patients with chemo-refractory metastatic non-small-cell lung cancer. About this clone itself: The specificity of this receptor is unknown. It has no much larger one-base neighbor in the sample; base qualities were not kept.

CDR1 and CDR2 are read off the germline V gene as SGHTA and FQGNSA. The CDR3 numbers 13 residues from cysteine through phenylalanine. Only the CDR3 part of the read is kept: 39 bases, read in frame from the first base. Trimming removed 6 bases from V and 10 bases from J, leaving 18 bases between the germline ends. The rearrangement joined TRBV7-2 to TRBJ1-1; the D gene assignment is ambiguous. This sequence was found in a human donor with non-small cell lung cancer who had a partial response to radiotherapy plus ipilimumab. The sample in question was peripheral blood, obtained from a patient treated with radiotherapy plus ipilimumab. The sequence in DNA is TGTGCCAGCAGTCAACGACATCAGAGTGTAGCTTTCTTT. Translation gives CASSQRHQSVAFF.